This T cell receptor beta chain was identified during a study of cytomegalovirus exposure and HLA in healthy donors. Findings and caveats of the study: It was likely that a cluster of highly shared sequence variants was a sequencing artifact.

The PCR had 60 Vbeta and 13 Jbeta primers. Sequencing used immunoSEQ multiplex PCR; TCRdb keeps in-frame clones, though not all of them. The sample shows roughly 230,000 clones, around 90% of them seen only once. Note on this clone: Its antigen is unknown.

V lost 5 bases and J 4 bases, leaving 8 bases between the germline ends. This CDR3 is built from 13 residues. The germline CDR1 and CDR2 sequences are SGHVS and FNYEAQ. The receptor's source is a girl aged 2 to 10 in good health and CMV-seronegative. Sequencing input: PBMCs. The V call is TRBV7-6, the J call TRBJ1-4, with D perhaps matching TRBD1 (6 bases). The chain's CDR3 is CASSRTVNEKLFF. The CDR3, as DNA: TGTGCCAGCAGCCGGACAGTTAATGAAAAACTGTTTTTT.